The 22 T cell receptor beta chains in this list originate from one sample, sequenced in a study of shared clonotypes between healthy human individuals. Data came from immunoSEQ multiplex PCR; TCRdb stores just in-frame clones and leaves some out. The sample consists of millions of clones, 85% to 95% of them appearing once. The sequenced sample was naive CD4+ T cells sorted from blood. Indicated subset: CD45RA+ positively selected. The receptors were sampled from a man between 18 and 29 years old in good health.

This chain connects TRBV15 to TRBJ1-2; D gene unclear. This CDR3 region has 15 residues. CDR1 LNHNV and CDR2 YYDKDF come from the germline V gene (reference sequence). Trimming left V 4 bases short and J 0 bases short, with 12 bases between. The CDR3 DNA reads as TGTGCCACCAGCAAGCCCACAGCGGCTAACTATGGCTACACCTTC. This gives the protein CATSKPTAANYGYTF.

This clone was detected only a few times. This chain joins TRBV30 and TRBJ1-2; D ambiguous. Germline CDR1 and CDR2: GTSNPN and SVGIG (reference sequence). This CDR3 is built from 13 residues. V was pared by 0 bases and J by 6 bases, with 11 bases between. CDR3 DNA: TGTGCCTGGAGTGTAGCGGGGTTCAATGGCTACACCTTC. Protein product: CAWSVAGFNGYTF.

V usage is TRBV4-1 and J usage is TRBJ1-5; D unresolved. This CDR3 comprises 18 residues. CDR1 is MGHRA, CDR2 YSYEKL, per germline. Trimming took 2 bases from V and 2 from J, leaving 19 bases between them. The CDR3 DNA sequence: TGCGCCAGCAGCCAAACAACCTTCGGAGGATGGGGCAATCAGCCCCAGCATTTT. Its protein is CASSQTTFGGWGNQPQHF.

This chain uses TRBV6-1 with TRBJ2-5; D gene unclear. V lost 8 bases and J lost 7, with 20 bases in between. This CDR3 has 14 amino acids. Germline V gene data show CDR1 as MNHNS and CDR2 as SASEGT. CDR3 region: CASSNTRAVGTQYF. The CDR3 coding sequence is TGTGCCAGCTCAAACACACGGGCCGTGGGGACCCAGTACTTC.

This chain uses TRBV6-5 with TRBJ1-2; no definite D call. Trimming stripped 9 bases from V and 4 bases from J, with 12 bases between. Germline lookup yields CDR1 MNHEY and CDR2 SVGAGI. CDR3 length: 12 amino acids. This CDR3 reads CASTREGYGYTF. The CDR3 DNA is TGTGCCAGTACCCGAGAGGGCTATGGCTACACCTTC.

The rearrangement links TRBV4-3 to TRBJ2-1, with 7 bases that match TRBD2. The CDR3 is made up of 15 amino acids. Per germline, CDR1 LGHNA and CDR2 YSLEER. The V segment lost 4 bases and the J segment 0 bases; nucleotides outside the gene matches: 3. Here the CDR3 DNA reads TGCGCCAGCAGCCCGCGGGGGAGCTCCTACAATGAGCAGTTCTTC. It translates to CASSPRGSSYNEQFF.

This clone was seen just once. Distinct nucleotide sequences in the sample also encode this CDR3. The chain recombines TRBV6-5 with TRBJ2-5; D is perhaps TRBD1 or TRBD2 (5 bases each). Germline assignment: CDR1 MNHEY and CDR2 SVGAGI. The CDR3 is 16 amino acids. V gave up 2 bases and J gave up 2 bases, with 15 bases separating them. CDR3 amino acids: CASSYDGAGGQETQYF. Here the CDR3 DNA reads TGTGCCAGCAGTTACGACGGGGCGGGTGGGCAAGAGACCCAGTACTTC.

The genes are TRBV6-5 and TRBJ2-1; D possibly matches TRBD1 or TRBD2 (6 bases each). This CDR3 spans 15 amino acids. V was clipped by 0 bases and J by 10 bases, with 16 bases between them. Germline loops: CDR1 MNHEY, CDR2 SVGAGI. The DNA of the CDR3 is TGTGCCAGCAGTTACTCGATCTCTCCGGGGGCCGAGCAGTTCTTC. Its protein product is CASSYSISPGAEQFF.

The chain links TRBV28 to TRBJ2-7, with D perhaps TRBD2 (6 bases). CDR3 size: 14 residues. Germline CDR1 and CDR2: MDHEN and SYDVKM. V was cut by 5 bases and J by 1 base, with 12 bases left in between. The CDR3 coding sequence is TGTGCCAGCAGTCCCCGCCGGGAGTCCTACGAGCAGTACTTC. Protein sequence: CASSPRRESYEQYF.

This clone was observed once. The V gene is TRBV4-1, the J gene TRBJ1-2; TRBD1 is a possible D gene (6 bases). V lost 4 bases and J lost 5, with 14 bases in between. CDR3 length: 14 amino acids. Germline CDR1 MGHRA, CDR2 YSYEKL. CDR3 sequence reads: CASSPRTDNYGYTF. As DNA, the CDR3 is TGCGCCAGCAGCCCACGGACAGATAATTATGGCTACACCTTC.

This clone has a single count. This chain joins TRBV6-1 and TRBJ1-2; D gene uncertain. The CDR3 has 13 residues. With 6 bases removed from V and 8 bases from J, the gap between germline ends came to 16 bases. Germline CDR1 and CDR2: MNHNS and SASEGT. CDR3 DNA: TGTGCCAGCAGCTGGCCGGAGGGTGTAGGCTACACCTTC. Its protein is CASSWPEGVGYTF.

This sequence joins TRBV6-5 and TRBJ1-6; D gene ambiguous. Trimming left V 6 bases short and J 0 bases short, with 3 bases between. The CDR3 is 13 residues long. CDR1 is MNHEY and CDR2 is SVGAGI in the germline V gene. The DNA of the CDR3 is TGTGCCAGCAGGAGCTCCTATAATTCACCCCTCCACTTT. Translation: CASRSSYNSPLHF.

The rearrangement uses TRBV25-1 and TRBJ2-2; TRBD2 might be the D (6 bases). Germline V CDR1 and CDR2: MGHDK, SYGVNS. V lost 1 base and J lost 5, with 11 bases in between. There are 15 residues in the CDR3. The CDR3 nucleotides are TGTGCCAGCAGTGAATCGCGGGGAGGTACCGGGGAGCTGTTTTTT. This encodes CASSESRGGTGELFF.

V usage is TRBV6-6 and J usage is TRBJ2-7, with TRBD1 matching over 9 bases. Germline V gives CDR1 MNHNY, CDR2 SVGAGI (reference sequence). V dropped 6 bases and J dropped 2; count of bases not matched to a gene: 5. The CDR3 totals 14 residues. CDR3 in DNA: TGTGCCAGCAGGGGACAGGGAAGCACCTACGAGCAGTACTTC. Its translation is CASRGQGSTYEQYF.

V gene TRBV28 combines with J gene TRBJ2-4, with TRBD2 identical over 7 bases. Germline CDR1 and CDR2: MDHEN and SYDVKM. V was pared by 5 bases and J by 8 bases, with 9 bases of the junction left unmatched. The CDR3 is 14 amino acids. CDR3: CASSGLGRRYIQYF. Here the CDR3 DNA reads TGTGCCAGCAGTGGACTAGGGAGGCGGTACATTCAGTACTTC. The whole variable domain, filled in from reference TRBV28 and TRBJ2-4, reads DVKVTQSSRYLVKRTGEKVFLECVQDMDHENMFWYRQDPGLGLRLIYFSYDVKMKEKGDIPEGYSVSREKKERFSLILESASTNQTSMYLCASSGLGRRYIQYFGAGTRLSVL.

The chain uses TRBV10-3 and TRBJ1-5; TRBD1 is a possible D gene (5 bases). The ends were cut back, 5 bases at V and 1 base at J, with 9 bases in the middle. CDR1 is ENHRY, CDR2 SYGVKD, per germline. This CDR3 has 14 residues. Here the CDR3 DNA reads TGTGCCATCAGTTCCGGGGCCAGCAATCAGCCCCAGCATTTT. It yields the protein CAISSGASNQPQHF.

The V call is TRBV23-1, the J call TRBJ2-7; TRBD1 aligns across 7 bases. TRBV23-1 counts as an open reading frame of uncertain function. Trimming removed 3 bases from V and 2 bases from J; junction bases left unmatched: 7. The CDR3 is 15 residues long. This CDR3 is CASSHPGTATYEQYF. CDR3 DNA sequence: TGCGCCAGCAGTCACCCCGGGACAGCAACCTACGAGCAGTACTTC.

The chain carries TRBV19 and TRBJ1-2; no clear D gene. Trimming shortened V by 6 bases and J by 3 bases, and 17 bases separated the two germline ends. Germline CDR1 is LNHDA and CDR2 is SQIVND (reference sequence). This CDR3 region has 15 residues. CDR3 protein: CASSTPAYYDYGYTF. The CDR3 coding sequence is TGTGCCAGTAGCACCCCGGCGTATTACGACTATGGCTACACCTTC.

The rearrangement links TRBV5-1 to TRBJ2-7, with unresolved D. Trimming shortened V by 2 bases and J by 3 bases, and 15 bases separated the two germline ends. Germline lookup yields CDR1 SGHRS and CDR2 YFSETQ. The length of the CDR3 is 15 residues. The CDR3 nucleotides read TGCGCCAGCAGCTTTACCCCAGGATCCAACTACGAGCAGTACTTC. This gives the protein CASSFTPGSNYEQYF.

The chain has TRBV10-3 and TRBJ1-2; 7 bases fit TRBD1. V lost 6 bases and J lost 6; bases outside the gene matches: 10. The germline gives CDR1 ENHRY, CDR2 SYGVKD. CDR3 length: 14 residues. For the CDR3, the DNA is TGTGCCATCAGATCCGGGACAGCGATCGATGGCTACACCTTC. As protein: CAIRSGTAIDGYTF.

This clone was detected only a few times. The chain combines TRBV28 with TRBJ1-2, with 7 bases fitting TRBD1. V was clipped by 6 bases and J by 3 bases; unmatched bases: 7. Germline CDR1 reads MDHEN; CDR2 reads SYDVKM. The CDR3 consists of 14 residues. CDR3 loop: CASSSGGVDYGYTF. The CDR3 bases are TGTGCCAGCAGCTCAGGGGGGGTTGACTATGGCTACACCTTC.

V is TRBV30 and J is TRBJ2-1; D not certain. The V gene lost 0 bases and the J gene lost 4 bases, with 13 bases spanning the gap. The CDR3 extends over 15 amino acids. Germline loops: CDR1 GTSNPN, CDR2 SVGIG (reference sequence). The DNA of the CDR3 is TGTGCCTGGAGTGTAGGGCCAAGCCCGTACAATGAGCAGTTCTTC. Its protein is CAWSVGPSPYNEQFF.